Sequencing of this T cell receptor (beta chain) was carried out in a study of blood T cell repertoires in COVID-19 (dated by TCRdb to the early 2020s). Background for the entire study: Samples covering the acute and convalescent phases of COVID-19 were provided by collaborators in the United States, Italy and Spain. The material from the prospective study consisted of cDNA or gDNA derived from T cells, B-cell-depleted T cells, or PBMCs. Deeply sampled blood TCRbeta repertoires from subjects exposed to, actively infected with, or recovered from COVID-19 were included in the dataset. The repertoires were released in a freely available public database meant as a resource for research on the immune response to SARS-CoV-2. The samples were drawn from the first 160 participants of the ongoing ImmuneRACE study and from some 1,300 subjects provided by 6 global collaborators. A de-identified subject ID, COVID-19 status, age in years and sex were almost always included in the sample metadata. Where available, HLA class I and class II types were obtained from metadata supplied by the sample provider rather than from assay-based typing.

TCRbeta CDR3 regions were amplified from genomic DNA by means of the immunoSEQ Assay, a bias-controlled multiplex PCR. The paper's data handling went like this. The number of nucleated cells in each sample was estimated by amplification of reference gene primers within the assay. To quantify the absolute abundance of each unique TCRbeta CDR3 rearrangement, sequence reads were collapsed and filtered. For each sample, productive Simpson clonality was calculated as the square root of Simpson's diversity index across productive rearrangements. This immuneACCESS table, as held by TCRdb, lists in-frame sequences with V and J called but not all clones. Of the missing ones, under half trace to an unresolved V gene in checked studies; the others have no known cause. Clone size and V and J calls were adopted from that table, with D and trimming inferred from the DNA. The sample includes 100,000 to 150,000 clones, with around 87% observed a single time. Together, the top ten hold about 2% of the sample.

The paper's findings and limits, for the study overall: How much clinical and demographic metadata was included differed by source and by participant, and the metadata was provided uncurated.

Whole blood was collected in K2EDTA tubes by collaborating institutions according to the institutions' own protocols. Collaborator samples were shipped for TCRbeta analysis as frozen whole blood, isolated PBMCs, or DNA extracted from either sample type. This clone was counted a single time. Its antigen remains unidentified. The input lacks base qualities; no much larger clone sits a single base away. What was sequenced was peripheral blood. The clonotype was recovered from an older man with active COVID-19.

The bases are TGTGCCTGGAGAGGGGACGGGAGGGCCGATACGCAGTATTTT. This encodes CAWRGDGRADTQYF. The sequence is built from TRBV30 and TRBJ2-3, with 8 bases in between that match TRBD2. The germline V gene (reference sequence) sets CDR1 to GTSNPN and CDR2 to SVGIG. V and J are trimmed by 3 bases and 6 bases, and the gene matches miss 8 bases of the junction. The CDR3 goes from the cysteine to the phenylalanine over 14 residues. The sequence is cut down to CDR3 DNA, 42 bases in frame from base 1.